Here is one T cell receptor beta chain with its context. These data belong to a study of blood T cell repertoires in COVID-19. Study-level background: Sites across the United States, Italy and Spain contributed samples from acute and convalescent COVID-19. PBMCs, B-cell-depleted T cells, or T cells were the source of the cDNA or gDNA that made up the material.

The CDR3 contains 14 residues. Germline-derived CDR1 and CDR2 are SGDLS and YYNGEE. V was clipped by 3 bases and J by 4 bases, with 11 bases between them. Sequencing used immunoSEQ multiplex PCR; TCRdb keeps in-frame clones, though not all of them. The profile shows approximately 300,000 clones, around 90% of them singletons. The participants were between about 18 and 90 years old and came from 24 US areas. The gene calls are TRBV9 and TRBJ1-3; a possible D gene is TRBD1 (6 bases). Input material: PBMCs or T cells enriched from blood (not recorded which). The sequence was collected from a woman in her twenties or thirties who had recovered from COVID-19. The CDR3 DNA follows: TGTGCCAGCAGCGCGGGGGGGCAGGGAAACACCATATATTTT. It codes for CASSAGGQGNTIYF.